The source of this T cell receptor (beta chain) is a study of identical twins. Study-level findings and limits: Reduced insertions were recorded for abundant cord blood beta clonotypes, with no such pattern in memory repertoires. Out-of-frame alpha sequences common to twins exhibited an excess of low generation probability. The degree of excess twin sharing was weaker in beta out-of-frame sequences.

Germline V gene lookup returns CDR1 LGHNA and CDR2 YNFKEQ. V lost 6 bases and J 4 bases, leaving 15 bases between the germline ends. This CDR3 has 14 residues. TCRdb used MiXCR to reprocess the 5' RACE reads, holding one entry per CDR3 protein. The sample yields about 240,000 distinct CDR3 sequences, roughly 10% seen once. On this clonotype itself: The antigen remains undetermined.

The origin of this receptor is a man aged 50 or older in good health. The sample comprised memory T cells sorted from blood. The chain carries TRBV4-2 and TRBJ1-1, with D tentatively TRBD1 (5 bases). CDR3 DNA: TGTGCCAGCAGGTCCTTCAGGGAAGGCACTGAAGCTTTCTTT. This codes for CASRSFREGTEAFF.